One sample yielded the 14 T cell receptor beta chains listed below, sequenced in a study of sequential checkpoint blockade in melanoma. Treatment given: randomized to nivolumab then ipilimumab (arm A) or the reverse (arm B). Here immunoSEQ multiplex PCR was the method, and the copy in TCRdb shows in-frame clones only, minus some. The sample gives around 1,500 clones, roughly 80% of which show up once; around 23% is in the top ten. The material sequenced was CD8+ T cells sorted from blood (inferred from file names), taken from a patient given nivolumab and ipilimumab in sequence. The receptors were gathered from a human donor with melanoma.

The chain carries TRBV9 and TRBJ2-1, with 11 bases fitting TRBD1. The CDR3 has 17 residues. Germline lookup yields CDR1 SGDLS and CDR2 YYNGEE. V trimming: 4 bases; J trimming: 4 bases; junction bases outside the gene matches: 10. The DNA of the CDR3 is TGTGCCAGCAGCACCGGACAGGGGGCGCGGTCTTACAATGAGCAGTTCTTC. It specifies CASSTGQGARSYNEQFF. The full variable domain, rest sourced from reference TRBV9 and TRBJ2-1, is DSGVTQTPKHLITATGQRVTLRCSPRSGDLSVYWYQQSLDQGLQFLIQYYNGEERAKGNILERFSAQQFPDLHSELNLSSLELGDSALYFCASSTGQGARSYNEQFFGPGTRLTVL.

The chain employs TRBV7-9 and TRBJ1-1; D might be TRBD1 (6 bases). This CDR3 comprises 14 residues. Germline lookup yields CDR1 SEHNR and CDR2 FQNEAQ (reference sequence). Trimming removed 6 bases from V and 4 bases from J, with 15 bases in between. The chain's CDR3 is CASSSGVLGTEAFF. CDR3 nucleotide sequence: TGTGCCAGCAGTTCAGGGGTTTTGGGCACTGAAGCTTTCTTT.

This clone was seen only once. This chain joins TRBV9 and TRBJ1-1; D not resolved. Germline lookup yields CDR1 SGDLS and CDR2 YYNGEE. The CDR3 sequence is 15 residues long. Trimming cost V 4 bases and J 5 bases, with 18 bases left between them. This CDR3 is CASSLAGVRGTEAFF. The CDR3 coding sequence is TGTGCCAGCAGCTTGGCTGGGGTTCGAGGGACTGAAGCTTTCTTT.

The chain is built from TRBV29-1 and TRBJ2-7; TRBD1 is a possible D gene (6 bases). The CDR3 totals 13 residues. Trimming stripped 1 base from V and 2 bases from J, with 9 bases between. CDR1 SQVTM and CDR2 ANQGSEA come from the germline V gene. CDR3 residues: CSVEGDIPYEQYF. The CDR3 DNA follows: TGCAGCGTTGAAGGGGACATTCCCTACGAGCAGTACTTC.

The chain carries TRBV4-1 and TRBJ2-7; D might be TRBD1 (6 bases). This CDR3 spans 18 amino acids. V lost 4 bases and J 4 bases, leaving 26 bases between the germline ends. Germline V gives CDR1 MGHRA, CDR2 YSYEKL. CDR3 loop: CASSLKLPRDTGLYEQYF. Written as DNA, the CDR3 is TGCGCCAGCAGCCTAAAACTACCCCGGGACACCGGGTTGTACGAGCAGTACTTC.

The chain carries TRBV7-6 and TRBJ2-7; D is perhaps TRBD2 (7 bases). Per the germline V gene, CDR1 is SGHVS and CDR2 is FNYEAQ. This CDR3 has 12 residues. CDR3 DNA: TGTGCTACGGGGGGCAACGGCTACGAGCAGTACTTC. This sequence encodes CATGGNGYEQYF.

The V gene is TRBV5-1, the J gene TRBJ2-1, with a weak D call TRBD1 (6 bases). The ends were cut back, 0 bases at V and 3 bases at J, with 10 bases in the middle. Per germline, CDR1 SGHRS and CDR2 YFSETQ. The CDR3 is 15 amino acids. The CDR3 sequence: CASSLDQGYYNEQFF. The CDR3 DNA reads TGCGCCAGCAGCTTGGATCAGGGGTACTACAATGAGCAGTTCTTC.

The CDR3 region has the DNA TGTGCCAGTAGTACAGATCGTCCGGGGGACACTGAAGCTTTCTTT. Amino acids: CASSTDRPGDTEAFF. The J gene is TRBJ1-1, the V gene TRBV19, with D perhaps TRBD1 (5 bases). The germline CDR1 and CDR2 sequences are LNHDA and SQIVND (reference sequence). CDR3 length equals 15 residues. Deletions cut 4 bases from V and 3 bases from J, with 15 bases between.

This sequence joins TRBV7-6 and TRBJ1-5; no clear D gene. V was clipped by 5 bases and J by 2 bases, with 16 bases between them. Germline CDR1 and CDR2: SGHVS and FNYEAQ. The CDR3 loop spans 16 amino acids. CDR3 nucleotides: TGTGCCAGCAGCGCGGGGTGGGGTGTAGGCAATCAGCCCCAGCATTTT. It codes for CASSAGWGVGNQPQHF.

CDR3 bases: TGTGCCAGCAGCGCAGACTATGGCTACACCTTC. This encodes CASSADYGYTF. This chain connects TRBV7-9 to TRBJ1-2; D is uncertain. The CDR3 has 11 amino acids. The germline V gene encodes CDR1 SEHNR and CDR2 FQNEAQ (reference sequence). Trimming left V 5 bases short and J 3 bases short, with 4 bases between.

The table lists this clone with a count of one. DNA of the CDR3: TGTGCCAGCAGTGGGAGGGACAGGCCTGTTTTGAACACCGGGGAGCTGTTTTTT. Translating it yields CASSGRDRPVLNTGELFF. J is TRBJ2-2 and V is TRBV25-1; 8 bases map to TRBD1. With 4 bases clipped from V and 1 base from J, the junction kept 11 bases outside the gene matches. Germline V gives CDR1 MGHDK, CDR2 SYGVNS. This CDR3 is built from 18 residues.

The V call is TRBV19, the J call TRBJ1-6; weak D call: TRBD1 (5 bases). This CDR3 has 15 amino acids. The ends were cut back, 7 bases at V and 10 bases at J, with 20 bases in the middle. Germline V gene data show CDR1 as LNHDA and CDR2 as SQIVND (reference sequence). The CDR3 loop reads CASTTWGESGSPLHF. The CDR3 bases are TGTGCCAGTACTACTTGGGGGGAATCAGGATCACCCCTCCACTTT. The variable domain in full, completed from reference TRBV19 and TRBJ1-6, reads DGGITQSPKYLFRKEGQNVTLSCEQNLNHDAMYWYRQDPGQGLRLIYYSQIVNDFQKGDIAEGYSVSREKKESFPLTVTSAQKNPTAFYLCASTTWGESGSPLHFGNGTRLTVT.

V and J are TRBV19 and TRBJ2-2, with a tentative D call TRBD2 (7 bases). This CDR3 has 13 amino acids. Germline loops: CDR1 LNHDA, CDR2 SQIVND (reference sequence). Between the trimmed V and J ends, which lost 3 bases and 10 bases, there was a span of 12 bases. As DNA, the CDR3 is TGTGCCAGTAGTATTTGGGGGGGCGAGGAGCTGTTTTTT. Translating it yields CASSIWGGEELFF.

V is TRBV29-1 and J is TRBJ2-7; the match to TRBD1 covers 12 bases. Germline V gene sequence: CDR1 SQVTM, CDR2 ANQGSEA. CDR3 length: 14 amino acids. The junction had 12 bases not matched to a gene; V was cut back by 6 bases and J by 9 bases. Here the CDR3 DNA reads TGCAGCGTAGATCCGGGACAGGGGGCTCGAGCGCAGTACTTC. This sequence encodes CSVDPGQGARAQYF.